This T cell receptor beta chain was recovered during a study of blood T cell repertoires in COVID-19. Study-level information: The analysed material was cDNA or gDNA that came from T cells, B-cell-depleted T cells, or PBMCs.

Germline V CDR1 and CDR2: KGHDR, SFDVKD. V lost 2 bases and J 0 bases, leaving 10 bases between the germline ends. This CDR3 is 16 amino acids long. Methods used by the authors: Researchers report that nucleated cell counts were estimated from reference gene primer amplification. TCRdb keeps only in-frame clones here, not all; method: immunoSEQ multiplex PCR. V and J calls and clone size are as listed in that table; D and trimming were resolved from the DNA. The table has under 250,000 clones, around 80% seen once. The chain has TRBV24-1 and TRBJ2-1; D possibly corresponds to TRBD2 (5 bases). The TCR was taken from a woman aged 40 to 49 with acute or convalescent COVID-19. Sequenced input: peripheral blood. CDR3 in DNA: TGTGCCACCAGTGATTATGGAGCGGACTCCTACAATGAGCAGTTCTTC. This sequence encodes CATSDYGADSYNEQFF.